These 22 T cell receptor beta chains originate from one sample sequenced in a study of blood T cell repertoires in COVID-19. Only in-frame clones appear in the TCRdb table, and some are missing; sequencing was by immunoSEQ multiplex PCR. The table includes more than 95,000 clones, about 86% detected once. Sequenced sample: peripheral blood. The receptors derive from a man aged 80 or over with active or convalescent COVID-19.

The chain employs TRBV2 and TRBJ1-1, with TRBD1 matching over 7 bases. The CDR3 is made up of 14 amino acids. Per germline, CDR1 SNHLY and CDR2 FYNNEI. V dropped 4 bases and J dropped 4; count of bases not matched to a gene: 6. CDR3 sequence (DNA): TGTGCCAGCAGTGCGATGACAGGGTTCACTGAAGCTTTCTTT. It specifies CASSAMTGFTEAFF.

The gene calls are TRBV11-2 and TRBJ2-7, with a tentative D call TRBD1 (5 bases). This CDR3 comprises 14 residues. Trimming took off 2 bases at V and 3 bases at J, with 11 bases between the two ends. CDR1 is SGHAT and CDR2 is FQNNGV in the germline V gene. The CDR3 bases are TGTGCCAGCAGCTTAAGCTCCCAGGGCTACGAGCAGTACTTC. Its translation is CASSLSSQGYEQYF.

This clone showed up just a few times. V and J are TRBV14 and TRBJ1-1, with TRBD1 matching over 8 bases. J was trimmed by 0 bases and V by 4 bases; bases with no gene match: 4. CDR1 is SGHDN and CDR2 is FVKESK in the germline V gene. This CDR3 contains 15 residues. CDR3 loop: CASSLWDRMNTEAFF. The CDR3 nucleotides are TGTGCCAGCAGCCTTTGGGACAGGATGAACACTGAAGCTTTCTTT.

V is TRBV11-2 and J is TRBJ1-6; tentatively, D is TRBD1 (6 bases). Trimming shortened V by 0 bases and J by 10 bases, and 13 bases separated the two germline ends. CDR3 length equals 15 residues. Germline V lookup: CDR1 SGHAT, CDR2 FQNNGV. In DNA, the CDR3 is TGTGCCAGCAGCTTAGATATGGGGGGGCGGTCACCCCTCCACTTT. Translating gives CASSLDMGGRSPLHF.

The chain carries TRBV12-3 or TRBV12-4 and TRBJ1-6; D gene uncertain. The CDR3 contains 12 residues. The germline V and J ends were trimmed by 11 bases and 2 bases, with 7 bases remaining between them. The CDR3 region is CASQAYNSPLHF. The CDR3 DNA is TGTGCCTCGCAGGCCTATAATTCACCCCTCCACTTT.

The chain links TRBV6-5 to TRBJ1-1; TRBD1 matches at 8 bases. CDR1 is MNHEY, CDR2 SVGAGI, per germline. There are 14 residues in the CDR3. Trimming removed 2 bases from V and 11 bases from J; junction bases left unmatched: 10. The chain's CDR3 is CASSYARGPAGAFF. Written as DNA, the CDR3 is TGTGCCAGCAGTTACGCCAGGGGGCCGGCGGGGGCTTTCTTT.

CDR3 DNA: TGTGCCAGCAGTGCCTCCGGGACAGTCAATCAGCCCCAGCATTTT. This codes for CASSASGTVNQPQHF. The chain combines TRBV28 with TRBJ1-5; 7 nucleotides align to TRBD1. The CDR3 consists of 15 residues. Germline CDR1 is MDHEN and CDR2 is SYDVKM. The trim removed 5 bases at V and 3 bases at J, leaving 7 bases unmatched.

V and J are TRBV9 and TRBJ2-5; 11 positions agree with TRBD2. This CDR3 spans 16 amino acids. J gave up 3 bases and V 7 bases, and 11 bases lay outside the gene matches. In germline, CDR1 is SGDLS, CDR2 YYNGEE. CDR3 nucleotides: TGTGCCAGCCGATCTTATAGCGGGGGGGCAAAAGAGACCCAGTACTTC. It translates to CASRSYSGGAKETQYF.

The chain couples TRBV7-9 to TRBJ1-2, with D perhaps matching TRBD1 (5 bases). Deletions cut 2 bases from V and 6 bases from J, with 10 bases between. This CDR3 is 13 amino acids long. The germline V gene has CDR1 SEHNR and CDR2 FQNEAQ (reference sequence). The CDR3 sequence: CASSLQGSDGYTF. The CDR3 bases are TGTGCCAGCAGCTTACAGGGTTCAGATGGCTACACCTTC.

This chain connects TRBV27 to TRBJ1-5; D is uncertain. V dropped 6 bases and J dropped 6 bases, with 12 bases sitting between them. Per germline, CDR1 MNHEY and CDR2 SMNVEV (reference sequence). The CDR3 has 13 amino acids. CDR3 region: CASSSLAGQPQHF. The CDR3 DNA reads as TGTGCCAGCAGCTCCCTCGCCGGTCAGCCCCAGCATTTT.

The CDR3 DNA reads TGTGCCAGCAGCAGACCCGGAATTACAGATGGAAGAAACACCATATATTTT. Its translation is CASSRPGITDGRNTIYF. This chain connects TRBV6-2 or TRBV6-3 to TRBJ1-3; D ambiguous. The length of the CDR3 is 17 residues. CDR1 and CDR2 from the germline V gene are MNHEY and SVGEGT. With 6 bases removed from V and 5 bases from J, the gap between germline ends came to 23 bases.

The genes are TRBV10-3 and TRBJ2-3; TRBD2 matches at 11 bases. With 5 bases clipped from V and 1 base from J, the junction kept 5 bases outside the gene matches. The CDR3 totals 16 residues. From germline, CDR1 is ENHRY and CDR2 SYGVKD. DNA of the CDR3: TGTGCCATCAGTCCTAGGGGACTAGCGGGCACAGATACGCAGTATTTT. This gives the protein CAISPRGLAGTDTQYF.

J is TRBJ2-5 and V is TRBV5-4; perhaps TRBD2 as D (6 bases). The CDR3 runs 13 residues. Germline V gene lookup returns CDR1 SGHNT and CDR2 YYREEE (reference sequence). V was shortened by 2 bases and J by 3 bases, with 8 bases between the two germline ends. DNA for the CDR3: TGTGCCAGCAGCTTTGGAGGGGAAGAGACCCAGTACTTC. Amino acid sequence: CASSFGGEETQYF.

This clone occurred once. Here the CDR3 DNA reads TGTGCCAGCAGTCCCTTGACAGGGACGCGAGGGACTGAAGCTTTCTTT. Protein: CASSPLTGTRGTEAFF. The chain joins TRBV6-2 or TRBV6-3 to TRBJ1-1; 7 bases are a match to TRBD1. The CDR3 consists of 16 residues. Germline CDR1 is MNHEY and CDR2 is SVGEGT. V dropped 5 bases and J dropped 5; count of bases not matched to a gene: 14.

The gene calls are TRBV19 and TRBJ1-6; TRBD1 is a possible D gene (5 bases). In germline, CDR1 is LNHDA, CDR2 SQIVND (reference sequence). The CDR3 totals 13 residues. With 5 bases removed from V and 8 bases from J, the gap between germline ends came to 10 bases. CDR3 DNA: TGTGCCAGTAGTGATCTCAGGGATTCACCCCTCCACTTT. Amino acids: CASSDLRDSPLHF.

The chain carries TRBV7-2 and TRBJ2-5; D possibly corresponds to TRBD2 (6 bases). Trimming stripped 1 base from V and 6 bases from J, with 12 bases between. The CDR3 extends over 14 amino acids. CDR1 and CDR2 (germline): SGHTA, FQGNSA. The CDR3 region is CASSLGAGLKTQYF. The CDR3 DNA follows: TGTGCCAGCAGCTTAGGCGCGGGGCTGAAGACCCAGTACTTC. The whole variable domain, filled in from reference TRBV7-2 and TRBJ2-5, reads GAGVSQSPSNKVTEKGKDVELRCDPISGHTALYWYRQSLGQGLEFLIYFQGNSAPDKSGLPSDRFSAERTGGSVSTLTIQRTQQEDSAVYLCASSLGAGLKTQYFGPGTRLLVL.

The gene calls are TRBV7-2 and TRBJ1-2, with 9 bases that match TRBD1. V was pared by 4 bases and J by 4 bases, with 10 bases of the junction left unmatched. Germline V gives CDR1 SGHTA, CDR2 FQGNSA. The CDR3 spans 16 residues. CDR3 residues: CASSSGTGPHLYGYTF. Here the CDR3 DNA reads TGTGCCAGCAGCTCCGGGACAGGGCCTCACCTCTATGGCTACACCTTC. The entire variable domain, with the rest obtained from reference TRBV7-2 and TRBJ1-2, is as follows: GAGVSQSPSNKVTEKGKDVELRCDPISGHTALYWYRQSLGQGLEFLIYFQGNSAPDKSGLPSDRFSAERTGGSVSTLTIQRTQQEDSAVYLCASSSGTGPHLYGYTFGSGTRLTVV.

This clone was picked up one time. The genes are TRBV2 and TRBJ1-5, with a weak D call TRBD1 (5 bases). CDR3 length equals 15 residues. CDR1 is SNHLY and CDR2 is FYNNEI in the germline V gene. Trimming removed 3 bases at V and 3 bases at J, with 12 bases between. The CDR3 DNA follows: TGTGCCAGCAGTGACGCGGACACCTCCAATCAGCCCCAGCATTTT. Translated: CASSDADTSNQPQHF.

The chain couples TRBV5-6 to TRBJ2-1, with a tentative D call TRBD2 (6 bases). V dropped 5 bases and J dropped 10 bases, with 25 bases sitting between them. This CDR3 is built from 16 residues. Germline assignment: CDR1 SGHDT and CDR2 YYEEEE. The CDR3: CASRSAIATGVGEQFF. The CDR3 region has the DNA TGTGCCAGCAGGTCGGCTATTGCGACGGGGGTGGGCGAGCAGTTCTTC.

The chain recombines TRBV27 with TRBJ2-2, with D unclear. CDR3 length equals 16 residues. Looked up from germline, CDR1 is MNHEY and CDR2 is SMNVEV (reference sequence). Trimming pared 1 base from V and 4 bases from J, leaving 13 bases between. DNA for the CDR3: TGTGCCAGCAGTTTATGGAATTCGGGTAGCACCGGGGAGCTGTTTTTT. This encodes CASSLWNSGSTGELFF.

V and J are TRBV9 and TRBJ1-2; maybe TRBD1 (5 bases). The V end was cut by 2 bases, the J end by 6 bases, with 11 bases between. Germline assignment: CDR1 SGDLS and CDR2 YYNGEE. This CDR3 contains 13 residues. The CDR3 nucleotides read TGTGCCAGCAGCGTGGGGGGGAACGATGGCTACACCTTC. Translated, it gives CASSVGGNDGYTF.

The chain joins TRBV18 to TRBJ2-1; a possible D gene is TRBD2 (7 bases). Germline CDR1 and CDR2: KGHSH and LQKENI. Trimming shortened V by 0 bases and J by 2 bases, and 11 bases separated the two germline ends. This CDR3 comprises 16 residues. CDR3 region: CASSPPRGPPYNEQFF. CDR3 sequence (DNA): TGTGCCAGCTCACCACCGCGGGGGCCCCCCTACAATGAGCAGTTCTTC. Full variable domain (missing parts from reference TRBV18 and TRBJ2-1): NAGVMQNPRHLVRRRGQEARLRCSPMKGHSHVYWYRQLPEEGLKFMVYLQKENIIDESGMPKERFSAEFPKEGPSILRIQQVVRGDSAAYFCASSPPRGPPYNEQFFGPGTRLTVL.